These 15 T cell receptor beta chains came from one sample sequenced in a study of breast tumors, draining lymph nodes, adjacent tissues. Via MiXCR, TCRdb re-called the multiplex PCR reads, giving one row per CDR3 protein. Of fewer than 25,000 distinct CDR3 sequences detected, less than 40% appear once; the ten largest clones hold approximately 12%. The sample was breast tumor tissue. These TCRs come from a female donor with breast cancer. Some clones in this sample may be carry-over from other donors' samples.

Ten or more counts support this clonotype. The chain joins TRBV7-8 to TRBJ2-7; 9 bases map to TRBD2. With V trimmed by 2 bases and J by 3 bases, 5 bases remained unmatched. CDR1 and CDR2 from the germline V gene are SGHVS and FQNEAQ. This CDR3 spans 15 amino acids. CDR3 nucleotides: TGTGCCAGCAGCTTACCACTAGCGGGTTTCTACGAGCAGTACTTC. Translation: CASSLPLAGFYEQYF.

Worth noting for this clonotype: This may come from a read error, since a much larger clone is one base off. The genes are TRBV27 and TRBJ2-2; 9 positions agree with TRBD1. CDR1 and CDR2 (germline): MNHEY, SMNVEV (reference sequence). This CDR3 has 14 amino acids. CDR3 coding DNA: TGTACCAGCCGACCACAGGGGGCGAACGGGGAGCTGTTTTTT. Translating gives CTSRPQGANGELFF.

A word on this clonotype: A single base separates this from a much larger clone, so it may be a read error. The genes are TRBV18 and TRBJ2-3; D ambiguous. The V gene's germline CDR1 is KGHSH and CDR2 LQKENI. The V end lost 3 bases, the J end lost 4 bases, and 14 bases lay between the germline ends. This CDR3 region has 15 residues. The chain's CDR3 is CASSPAGQAADTQYF. The CDR3 nucleotides are TGTGCCAGCTCACCCGCAGGTCAGGCAGCAGATACGCAGTATTTT.

The sample holds many counts of this clonotype. The gene calls are TRBV20-1 and TRBJ2-1; no definite D call. The CDR3 spans 13 residues. The germline V gene has CDR1 DFQATT and CDR2 SNEGSKA (reference sequence). V lost 2 bases to trimming and J lost 6 bases, with 11 bases between them. In DNA, the CDR3 is TGCAGTGCTAGATACGAGACATCCAATGAGCAGTTCTTC. This codes for CSARYETSNEQFF.

There are many counts of this clonotype. The V gene is TRBV4-2, the J gene TRBJ1-5; D unresolved. Germline V gives CDR1 LGHNA, CDR2 YNFKEQ. The CDR3 runs 16 residues. V lost 0 bases to trimming and J lost 0 bases, with 9 bases between them. The CDR3 nucleotides read TGTGCCAGCAGCCAAGAAGGCGGCTATAGCAATCAGCCCCAGCATTTT. This codes for CASSQEGGYSNQPQHF.

This clonotype was counted a few times. An end of the junction differs from the germline gene, which may be a read error. The rearrangement joins TRBV6-1 to TRBJ2-2, with a weak D call TRBD2 (6 bases). Germline V CDR1 and CDR2: MNHNS, SASEGT. The CDR3 runs to 15 residues. Here the CDR3 DNA reads TGTGCCAGCATCGCCGAGCCGAGCCGGACCGGGGGGCTGTTTTTT. Its protein product is CASIAEPSRTGGLFF.

This clonotype has a count of ten or more. The chain employs TRBV5-5 and TRBJ1-3; D remains unclear. CDR3 length: 14 amino acids. V was cut by 1 base and J by 3 bases, with 8 bases left in between. CDR1 and CDR2 from the germline V gene are SGHKS and YYEKEE (reference sequence). In DNA form, the CDR3 reads TGTGCCAGCAGCTTGCGGACCCTTGGAAACACCATATATTTT. Residues: CASSLRTLGNTIYF.

This clonotype appeared many times. The chain joins TRBV7-8 to TRBJ2-7; maybe TRBD1 (7 bases). The V end lost 7 bases, the J end lost 4 bases, and 23 bases lay between the germline ends. CDR1 SGHVS and CDR2 FQNEAQ come from the germline V gene. CDR3 size: 16 residues. The CDR3 DNA reads as TGTGCCAGCACCGAGTGGAGGGGGGCAGGGGGTTACGAGCAGTACTTC. Protein product: CASTEWRGAGGYEQYF.

The rearrangement links TRBV11-1 to TRBJ2-4; 7 bases match TRBD2. The CDR3 sequence is 19 residues long. CDR1 is SGHAT and CDR2 is FQDESV in the germline V gene (reference sequence). V was clipped by 3 bases and J by 1 base; unmatched bases: 15. CDR3 nucleotides: TGTGCCAGCAGCTTGAACTCGGGCCTCGGACTAGGGGCCAAAAACATTCAGTACTTC. Translated, it gives CASSLNSGLGLGAKNIQYF.

This clonotype was seen just once. This chain joins TRBV3-1 and TRBJ2-7; D is undetermined. The germline V and J ends were trimmed by 8 bases and 6 bases, with 14 bases remaining between them. From germline, CDR1 is LGHDT and CDR2 YNNKEL (reference sequence). This CDR3 region has 12 residues. For the CDR3, the DNA is TGTGCCAGCTTGGAGAGGCATGGCGAGCAGTACTTC. Protein product: CASLERHGEQYF.

In its sample, this clonotype was seen many times. This chain uses TRBV9 with TRBJ2-7; 10 bases are a match to TRBD2. CDR3 size: 15 residues. Germline-derived CDR1 and CDR2 are SGDLS and YYNGEE. With 3 bases clipped from V and 3 bases from J, the junction kept 6 bases outside the gene matches. CDR3 nucleotide sequence: TGTGCCAGCAGCGACCCAGCGGGAGGGGGCTACGAGCAGTACTTC. Its translation is CASSDPAGGGYEQYF.

This clonotype was seen many times. This chain links TRBV15 with TRBJ2-7; 11 positions match TRBD2. J was trimmed by 2 bases and V by 1 base; bases with no gene match: 1. This CDR3 spans 15 amino acids. CDR1 LNHNV and CDR2 YYDKDF come from the germline V gene (reference sequence). The CDR3 DNA sequence: TGTGCCACCAGCAGAGCTAGCGGGAGGCCCTACGAGCAGTACTTC. It translates to CATSRASGRPYEQYF. Full variable domain (remainder filled in from reference TRBV15 and TRBJ2-7): DAMVIQNPRYQVTQFGKPVTLSCSQTLNHNVMYWYQQKSSQAPKLLFHYYDKDFNNEADTPDNFQSRRPNTSFCFLDIRSPGLGDTAMYLCATSRASGRPYEQYFGPGTRLTVT.

This clonotype was found many times. This chain joins TRBV4-3 and TRBJ2-7; 8 positions match TRBD2. In germline, CDR1 is LGHNA, CDR2 YSLEER. The CDR3 covers 17 residues. The trim removed 0 bases at V and 1 base at J, leaving 8 bases unmatched. The CDR3 sequence is CASSQDWLVAGSYEQYF. DNA for the CDR3: TGCGCCAGCAGCCAAGATTGGTTGGTAGCGGGGTCCTACGAGCAGTACTTC.

The sample holds many counts of this clonotype. This chain links TRBV3-1 with TRBJ2-7, with a possible D match to TRBD1 (5 bases). This CDR3 has 14 amino acids. Trimming took 4 bases from V and 2 from J, leaving 12 bases between them. CDR1 and CDR2 from the germline V gene are LGHDT and YNNKEL (reference sequence). The CDR3 nucleotides are TGTGCCAGCAGCCCATCCGGACAACCCTACGAGCAGTACTTC. Translated, it gives CASSPSGQPYEQYF.

This clonotype was detected ten times or more. J is TRBJ1-2 and V is TRBV2, with TRBD1 identical over 8 bases. The CDR3 loop spans 14 amino acids. The germline CDR1 and CDR2 sequences are SNHLY and FYNNEI. With 7 bases clipped from V and 8 bases from J, the junction kept 12 bases outside the gene matches. CDR3 sequence reads: CASTQSTGAGGYTF. CDR3 in DNA: TGTGCCAGCACCCAATCGACAGGGGCCGGGGGCTACACCTTC.